This T cell receptor (beta chain) emerged from a study of radiotherapy plus CTLA-4 blockade in lung cancer. Turning to the study itself: An objective response was seen in 18% of patients, and disease control in about 31%.

Clones were sequenced by immunoSEQ multiplex PCR, and TCRdb holds only the in-frame ones, with some missing. The data contain over 60,000 clones, around 90% of them singletons. Regarding the study as a whole: TCR clones of tumor origin grew in blood after radiotherapy plus ipilimumab.

Notes on this clone: No antigen is known for it.

The starting material was peripheral blood, obtained from a patient treated with radiotherapy plus ipilimumab. The receptor was isolated from a human donor with non-small cell lung cancer that progressed on radiotherapy plus ipilimumab.

The CDR3 here is CASSPTRQGRDGYTF. The CDR3 DNA reads as TGCGCCAGCAGCCCAACACGACAGGGAAGGGATGGCTACACCTTC. The chain uses TRBV4-1 and TRBJ1-2; 7 nucleotides agree with TRBD1. The trim removed 4 bases at V and 6 bases at J, leaving 11 bases unmatched. Germline-derived CDR1 and CDR2 are MGHRA and YSYEKL. The CDR3 loop spans 15 amino acids.